Below, 19 T cell receptor beta chains from the same sample are listed, as sequenced in a study. TCRdb called the RT-PCR reads again in MiXCR, with one record for every CDR3 protein. The table lists 650,000 to 800,000 distinct CDR3 sequences, approximately 15% of them singletons, with roughly 4% in the top ten. Sequenced material: memory CD4+ T cells from blood. Source of these receptors: a female donor in good health, serving as a healthy control.

This clonotype occurred many times. This chain connects TRBV9 to TRBJ1-5; D not certain. The germline V and J ends were trimmed by 2 bases and 3 bases, with 6 bases remaining between them. The germline CDR1 and CDR2 sequences are SGDLS and YYNGEE. CDR3 length: 13 amino acids. CDR3 residues: CASSVQANQPQHF. The CDR3 coding sequence is TGTGCCAGCAGCGTGCAGGCCAATCAGCCCCAGCATTTT.

This clonotype was seen more than once but under ten times. The chain uses TRBV6-5 and TRBJ2-1, with 10 bases identical to TRBD2. The germline CDR1 and CDR2 sequences are MNHEY and SVGAGI. The CDR3 covers 15 residues. V gave up 7 bases and J gave up 2 bases; unmatched junction bases: 5. The CDR3 DNA reads TGTGCCAGCACAACTAGCGGGGTTACCTACAATGAGCAGTTCTTC. This translates into CASTTSGVTYNEQFF.

This clonotype was recorded once. The chain combines TRBV6-5 with TRBJ1-1; 8 nucleotides align to TRBD1. Germline CDR1 is MNHEY and CDR2 is SVGAGI. The length of the CDR3 is 15 residues. The ends lost 0 bases at V and 3 bases at J; junction bases unmatched: 3. The CDR3 DNA reads as TGTGCCAGCAGTTACTCCCAGGGGGCAGACACTGAAGCTTTCTTT. Translated, it gives CASSYSQGADTEAFF.

In this sample, this clonotype turned up many times. This chain uses TRBV10-3 with TRBJ2-3, with D possibly being TRBD1 or TRBD2 (6 bases each). The V and J ends lost 6 bases and 2 bases respectively, with 18 bases between them. From germline, CDR1 is ENHRY and CDR2 SYGVKD. The CDR3 consists of 16 residues. This chain's CDR3 is CAISHKGGKATDTQYF. The CDR3 nucleotides are TGTGCCATCAGCCATAAAGGGGGGAAGGCCACAGATACGCAGTATTTT.

V and J are TRBV5-4 and TRBJ2-7, with unresolved D. V was cut by 2 bases and J by 0 bases, with 6 bases left in between. Germline-derived CDR1 and CDR2 are SGHNT and YYREEE (reference sequence). CDR3 size: 13 residues. The CDR3 DNA reads TGTGCCAGCAGCTTCCCCACCTCCTACGAGCAGTACTTC. It yields the protein CASSFPTSYEQYF. Full variable domain (missing parts from reference TRBV5-4 and TRBJ2-7): ETGVTQSPTHLIKTRGQQVTLRCSSQSGHNTVSWYQQALGQGPQFIFQYYREEENGRGNFPPRFSGLQFPNYSSELNVNALELDDSALYLCASSFPTSYEQYFGPGTRLTVT.

Many counts were recorded for this clonotype. J is TRBJ2-4 and V is TRBV29-1; 16 nucleotides agree with TRBD2. Germline loops: CDR1 SQVTM, CDR2 ANQGSEA. The length of the CDR3 is 15 residues. V lost 2 bases, J lost 10 bases, and 5 bases stayed unmatched. The CDR3 nucleotides are TGCAGCGTTGAAAAGGGACTAGCGGGAGGGGGAATTCAGTACTTC. Protein: CSVEKGLAGGGIQYF.

This clonotype was seen a handful of times. The chain couples TRBV29-1 to TRBJ2-2; weak D call: TRBD2 (6 bases). Trimming shortened V by 1 base and J by 4 bases, and 13 bases separated the two germline ends. The germline CDR1 and CDR2 sequences are SQVTM and ANQGSEA. The CDR3 is made up of 15 amino acids. This chain's CDR3 is CSVEGAGRPTGELFF. CDR3 nucleotides: TGCAGCGTTGAAGGGGCAGGGAGGCCCACCGGGGAGCTGTTTTTT.

The table lists this clonotype with a few counts. V and J are TRBV9 and TRBJ2-5; tentatively, D is TRBD1 or TRBD2 (6 bases each). Germline V CDR1 and CDR2: SGDLS, YYNGEE. CDR3 length: 15 residues. With 0 bases removed from V and 2 bases from J, the gap between germline ends came to 11 bases. Here the CDR3 DNA reads TGTGCCAGCAGCGTAGTGGGGGGCGGACAAGAGACCCAGTACTTC. This codes for CASSVVGGGQETQYF.

This clonotype was counted ten times or more. CDR3 sequence (DNA): TGCAGTGCTCCACCTCCCGGGACTGAATACAATGAGCAGTTCTTC. Amino acid sequence: CSAPPPGTEYNEQFF. V usage is TRBV20-1 and J usage is TRBJ2-1; possible D gene TRBD2, 6 bases. From germline, CDR1 is DFQATT and CDR2 SNEGSKA (reference sequence). Trimming cost V 5 bases and J 4 bases, with 18 bases left between them. The CDR3 totals 15 residues.

The chain carries TRBV25-1 and TRBJ2-7, with D tentatively TRBD2 (5 bases). The V end was cut by 7 bases, the J end by 0 bases, with 10 bases between. The CDR3 is made up of 13 amino acids. Germline V lookup: CDR1 MGHDK, CDR2 SYGVNS. In DNA, the CDR3 is TGTGCCAGCAAGGGAGCCAACTCCTACGAGCAGTACTTC. Amino acid sequence: CASKGANSYEQYF.

This rearrangement joins TRBV4-3 to TRBJ2-7; the D is unclear. CDR1 is LGHNA, CDR2 YSLEER, per germline. The length of the CDR3 is 15 residues. Trimming shortened V by 0 bases and J by 5 bases, and 14 bases separated the two germline ends. CDR3 loop: CASSQDAATVDEQYF. The CDR3 DNA is TGCGCCAGCAGCCAAGACGCCGCGACGGTGGACGAGCAGTACTTC.

This clonotype was observed at least ten times. V and J are TRBV12-3 or TRBV12-4 and TRBJ2-7; 13 bases are a match to TRBD2. Trimming removed 8 bases from V and 2 bases from J; junction bases left unmatched: 0. The CDR3 runs to 13 residues. The CDR3 region is CASGTSGTYEQYF. CDR3 bases: TGTGCCAGCGGGACTAGCGGGACCTACGAGCAGTACTTC.

The genes are TRBV27 and TRBJ2-1, with D possibly matching TRBD1 (6 bases). The germline V gene encodes CDR1 MNHEY and CDR2 SMNVEV (reference sequence). Trimming removed 3 bases from V and 5 bases from J, with 14 bases in between. This CDR3 contains 15 residues. CDR3 loop: CASSLLQTGHNEQFF. CDR3 sequence (DNA): TGTGCCAGCAGTTTGCTGCAGACAGGTCACAATGAGCAGTTCTTC.

This clonotype was recorded a few times. The chain recombines TRBV6-1 with TRBJ2-5, with 7 nucleotides matching TRBD2. V gave up 2 bases and J gave up 2 bases; unmatched junction bases: 8. In germline, CDR1 is MNHNS, CDR2 SASEGT. The CDR3 sequence is 16 residues long. This CDR3 is CASSEHPAGMQETQYF. The CDR3 DNA is TGTGCCAGCAGTGAACATCCAGCGGGAATGCAAGAGACCCAGTACTTC.

V usage is TRBV7-6 and J usage is TRBJ2-2; 7 bases are a match to TRBD2. Germline-derived CDR1 and CDR2 are SGHVS and FNYEAQ. V lost 8 bases and J lost 5; bases outside the gene matches: 11. The CDR3 spans 15 residues. CDR3 DNA sequence: TGTGCCAGCCACCCCTTCAGCGGGACGACCGGGGAGCTGTTTTTT. Amino acids: CASHPFSGTTGELFF.

The sample holds many counts of this clonotype. This chain connects TRBV6-2 or TRBV6-3 to TRBJ1-2; D not certain. The V end lost 2 bases, the J end lost 2 bases, and 18 bases lay between the germline ends. The germline gives CDR1 MNHEY, CDR2 SVGEGT. CDR3 size: 17 residues. CDR3 coding DNA: TGTGCCAGCAGTTACGCCGCCGGGCAAGATGCGAACTATGGCTACACCTTC. Amino acids: CASSYAAGQDANYGYTF.

The CDR3 coding sequence is TGTGCCAGCAGCCAGTGGTCCCAGGCAGGGACCCAGTACTTC. Its translation is CASSQWSQAGTQYF. This rearrangement joins TRBV3-1 to TRBJ2-5; unclear D gene. CDR1 is LGHDT and CDR2 is YNNKEL in the germline V gene (reference sequence). The length of the CDR3 is 14 residues. Between the trimmed V and J ends, which lost 3 bases and 7 bases, there was a span of 15 bases.

The chain has TRBV20-1 and TRBJ1-2; tentative D call: TRBD1 (5 bases). Trimming left V 6 bases short and J 6 bases short, with 11 bases between. Per the germline V gene, CDR1 is DFQATT and CDR2 is SNEGSKA (reference sequence). This CDR3 comprises 11 residues. The CDR3 is CSANQQDGYTF. DNA for the CDR3: TGCAGTGCAAACCAACAGGATGGCTACACCTTC.

This chain connects TRBV18 to TRBJ2-7; D is ambiguous. This CDR3 comprises 14 residues. Germline V gives CDR1 KGHSH, CDR2 LQKENI. The germline V and J ends were trimmed by 2 bases and 2 bases, with 10 bases remaining between them. CDR3 in amino acids: CASSPSLGPYEQYF. The CDR3 DNA follows: TGTGCCAGCTCACCATCTCTCGGACCCTACGAGCAGTACTTC.